This TCR beta chain emerged from a study of blood T cell repertoires in COVID-19. Across the study: Both acute and convalescent COVID-19 samples were obtained from the United States, Italy and Spain. T cells, B-cell-depleted T cells, or PBMCs provided the cDNA or gDNA that served as material.

Authors' processing steps: It was from reference gene primer amplification that nucleated cell counts were estimated. Sequencing was performed with immunoSEQ multiplex PCR; in TCRdb, only in-frame clones are kept and a portion is missing. From that table come the V and J calls and clone size; the DNA was used to work out D and trimming. The table shows about 200,000 clones, with 86% occurring only once. V dropped 2 bases and J dropped 3; count of bases not matched to a gene: 4. This CDR3 region has 14 residues. The germline V gene encodes CDR1 PRHDT and CDR2 FYEKMQ (reference sequence). This chain connects TRBV13 to TRBJ2-7, with 7 bases aligning to TRBD2. Sequencing was done on a sample of peripheral blood. This clonotype was obtained from a woman aged 70-85 years with acute or convalescent COVID-19. CDR3: CASSLMAGDYEQYF. The DNA for the CDR3 is TGTGCCAGCAGCTTAATGGCGGGGGACTACGAGCAGTACTTC.